What follows is one T cell receptor (beta chain) and its context. The antigen is not known. The CDR3 extends over 17 amino acids. CDR1 and CDR2 from the germline V gene are SGHTS and YDEGEE. Trimming removed 0 bases at V and 0 bases at J, with 13 bases between. The data are from a study of shared clonotypes between healthy human individuals. Study results and limitations: Donor clonotype sharing was expected to depend on sequencing depth. Represented diversity (both genetic and exposure-history) was limited by the small number of donors. Sampling covered nothing but blood. Tissue TCR repertoires likely differ from those found in blood.

Using immunoSEQ multiplex PCR, the repertoire was profiled, and TCRdb retains in-frame clones only, with some absent. The table lists about 1,900,000 clones, over 85% of them singletons. Cells designated naive CD8 were CD45RO-negative and were positively selected for CCR7, with terminally differentiated effector memory CD45RA+ cells excluded. Among the donors, all were Caucasian adults who lived in Nashville, Tennessee. Sequencing was performed on naive CD8+ T cells sorted from blood. This receptor was obtained from a man between 18 and 35 years old in good health. The chain is built from TRBV5-8 and TRBJ2-4; perhaps D is TRBD1 or TRBD2 (7 bases each). The chain's CDR3 is CASSLAGGDLAKNIQYF. CDR3 nucleotide sequence: TGTGCCAGCAGCTTGGCAGGGGGGGATCTAGCCAAAAACATTCAGTACTTC.